This is a list of T cell receptor beta chains from one sample in a study of human T cells and chemical hapten exposure. TCRdb used MiXCR to reprocess the RACE reads, holding one entry per CDR3 protein. The sample includes over 100,000 distinct CDR3 sequences, around 8.2% of them seen just once. The sample comprised whole blood. These receptor sequences come from a male donor in good health. Some clones in this sample may be carry-over from other donors' samples. CDR3s include the opening cysteine and the closing phenylalanine or tryptophan. A D gene is named only where the DNA matches it firmly. Rows may omit the clone size; those that give it use once, few, many or a size class.

j_gene,v_gene,abundance,d_gene,CDR3nt,CDR3aa
TRBJ2-1,TRBV12-5,few,NA,TGTGCTAGTAGCTACCCAGGGGGGTACAATGAGCAGTTCTTC,CASSYPGGYNEQFF
TRBJ2-7,TRBV7-2,many,TRBD1,TGTGCCAGCAGCTTATCCCGACAGGGCCCCTACGAGCAGTACTTC,CASSLSRQGPYEQYF
TRBJ2-3,TRBV20-1,few,TRBD2,TGCAGTGCTAGCTCCTTCCGGGGGGGCCTGGATACGCAGTATTTT,CSASSFRGGLDTQYF
TRBJ2-1,TRBV27,NA,NA,TGTGCCAGCAGTTTAGGGGCCACGAATGAGCAGTTCTTC,CASSLGATNEQFF
TRBJ2-2,TRBV7-2,NA,NA,TGTGCCAGCAGCTTAGATGGCCCAAAAGCCGGGGAGCTGTTTTTT,CASSLDGPKAGELFF
TRBJ1-2,TRBV7-9,NA,TRBD1,TGTGCCAGCAGCCTACAGGGGGACCACTATGGCTACACCTTC,CASSLQGDHYGYTF
TRBJ2-6,TRBV19,few,NA,TGTGCCAGTAGTATCCAGGGGCTGAGGGCCAACGTCCTGACTTTC,CASSIQGLRANVLTF
TRBJ2-1,TRBV11-2,NA,TRBD1,TGTGCCAGCAGCTTCACAGGGGGCAATGAGCAGTTCTTC,CASSFTGGNEQFF
TRBJ2-4,TRBV29-1,few,TRBD1,TGCAGCGTTCGACAGGGGAGTGGGAGCATTCAGTACTTC,CSVRQGSGSIQYF
TRBJ2-3,TRBV7-9,NA,NA,TGTGCCAGCAGCTTAGCCCTATCTACAAATACGCAGTATTTT,CASSLALSTNTQYF
TRBJ1-1,TRBV20-1,once,NA,TGCAGTGCTAGAGGTCGCAGAGATACTGAAGCTTTCTTT,CSARGRRDTEAFF
TRBJ2-6,TRBV6-2/TRBV6-3,NA,NA,TGTGCCAGCAGTTATCGGAGCTCTGGGGCCAACGTCCTGACTTTC,CASSYRSSGANVLTF
TRBJ1-4,TRBV11-2,many,NA,TGTGCCAGCAGCTTCAACGGACAGCGGGGTAATGAAAAACTGTTTTTT,CASSFNGQRGNEKLFF
TRBJ1-2,TRBV7-9,many,NA,TGTGCCAGCAGCTTTGACCTTCCTAACTATGGCTACACCTTC,CASSFDLPNYGYTF
TRBJ1-1,TRBV6-5,few,TRBD1,TGTGCCAGCAGTCCCGGGACAGGGGGAAGTAGTGGAGCTTTCTTT,CASSPGTGGSSGAFF
TRBJ2-2,TRBV7-6,many,NA,TGTGCCAGCAGCTTAGTTCCCGACAGCTCGAACACCGGGGAGCTGTTTTTT,CASSLVPDSSNTGELFF
TRBJ1-1,TRBV29-1,many,NA,TGCAGCGTTTTGCCTCAGGGGAACACTGAAGCTTTCTTT,CSVLPQGNTEAFF
TRBJ2-3,TRBV29-1,NA,NA,TGCAGCGTTGACGGAGGGCCAGATACGCAGTATTTT,CSVDGGPDTQYF
TRBJ2-1,TRBV28,NA,TRBD2,TGTGCCAGCAGTTTAGGACTAGCGGGTTCCTACAATGAGCAGTTCTTC,CASSLGLAGSYNEQFF
TRBJ2-1,TRBV13,many,TRBD1,TGTGCCAGCAGCCGGGGACAGGGGAGCCACAATGAGCAGTTCTTC,CASSRGQGSHNEQFF
TRBJ2-7,TRBV7-2,NA,NA,TGTGCCAGCAGCTTGCCGGGGCATAACTCCTACGAGCAGTACTTC,CASSLPGHNSYEQYF
TRBJ1-5,TRBV3-1,NA,TRBD1,TGTGCCAGCAGCCCCTCCGGGACAGGGTACCAGCCCCAGCATTTT,CASSPSGTGYQPQHF
TRBJ1-6,TRBV27,NA,NA,TGTGCCAGCAGTCCTCCAAATTCACCCCTCCACTTT,CASSPPNSPLHF
TRBJ1-5,TRBV12-3/TRBV12-4,few,TRBD1,TGTGCCAGCACCGGACAGGGCGGCCAGCCCCAGCATTTT,CASTGQGGQPQHF
TRBJ2-7,TRBV20-1,many,NA,TGCAGTGCTAGTAGTGGCAGGGGTTACGAGCAGTACTTC,CSASSGRGYEQYF
TRBJ2-4,TRBV7-9,NA,TRBD1,TGTGCCAGCAGCTTAATCCCCTCAGGGGGAGCCAAAAACATTCAGTACTTC,CASSLIPSGGAKNIQYF